A single sample gave rise to the 25 T cell receptor beta chains below, sequenced in a study of Ad26.COV2.S vaccination and SARS-CoV-2 variants. Clones were sequenced by immunoSEQ multiplex PCR, and TCRdb holds only the in-frame ones, with some missing. There are hundreds of thousands of clones in the sample; approximately 86% occur only once, and around 10% lies in the top ten. Documented treatment: 19 received Ad26.COV2.S at low or high dose, single or two shots; roughly 5 received placebo; per-sample allocation not given. Samples analyzed were those drawn on day 63 after the first vaccine or placebo injection. Here the sequenced sample was peripheral blood, taken in a trial of Ad26.COV2.S vaccine versus placebo. The receptors here all came from a person between 18 and 60 years old who received the Ad26.COV2.S COVID-19 vaccine or a placebo.

This clone occurred a few times. This rearrangement joins TRBV5-1 to TRBJ2-7, with a tentative D call TRBD1 (5 bases). This CDR3 region has 16 residues. V lost 0 bases to trimming and J lost 2 bases, with 15 bases between them. Germline V gene data show CDR1 as SGHRS and CDR2 as YFSETQ. CDR3 DNA: TGCGCCAGCAGCTTGGGGCCAGGCAGGGCCACCTACGAGCAGTACTTC. Protein product: CASSLGPGRATYEQYF.

V and J are TRBV9 and TRBJ2-1; 10 bases line up with TRBD1. Germline-derived CDR1 and CDR2 are SGDLS and YYNGEE. The J segment lost 9 bases and the V segment lost 0 bases, leaving 6 bases of the junction unmatched. This CDR3 contains 15 residues. CDR3 residues: CASSVETGGWVEQFF. CDR3 nucleotides: TGTGCCAGCAGCGTAGAGACAGGGGGCTGGGTTGAGCAGTTCTTC.

DNA for the CDR3: TGCGCCAGCAGCCACTTATTTGGGGCAGGCCAAACAGATACGCAGTATTTT. It is translated as CASSHLFGAGQTDTQYF. The chain recombines TRBV4-3 with TRBJ2-3; a weak D match, TRBD1 (5 bases). CDR1 and CDR2 (germline): LGHNA, YSLEER. V shed 3 bases and J shed 3 bases, with 19 bases lying between them. The CDR3 is made up of 17 amino acids.

The J gene is TRBJ2-7, the V gene TRBV10-2; no reliable D call. The germline V gene encodes CDR1 WSHSY and CDR2 SAAADI. The CDR3 has 15 amino acids. V dropped 3 bases and J dropped 2 bases, with 14 bases sitting between them. CDR3 DNA: TGCGCCAGCAGTGATGAGCTAGTTAATCCCTACGAGCAGTACTTC. Protein: CASSDELVNPYEQYF.

The chain recombines TRBV5-1 with TRBJ2-7, with TRBD2 identical over 8 bases. The length of the CDR3 is 14 residues. The germline V gene encodes CDR1 SGHRS and CDR2 YFSETQ. Trimming cost V 0 bases and J 7 bases; bases outside gene matches: 6. The CDR3, as DNA: TGCGCCAGCAGCTTGGTCCGGGAGGGGGGAGAGCAGTACTTC. It codes for CASSLVREGGEQYF.

The gene calls are TRBV29-1 and TRBJ2-2, with 7 bases aligning to TRBD1. Trimming at V came to 6 bases and at J to 0 bases, leaving 1 base not matched to a gene. Germline V gene lookup returns CDR1 SQVTM and CDR2 ANQGSEA. CDR3 length: 13 amino acids. In DNA, the CDR3 is TGCAGCGTCGGGACAGCGAACACCGGGGAGCTGTTTTTT. Its protein product is CSVGTANTGELFF.

V usage is TRBV2 and J usage is TRBJ1-5, with TRBD1 as a possible D gene (6 bases). Germline-derived CDR1 and CDR2 are SNHLY and FYNNEI. The CDR3 is 15 amino acids. Trimming shortened V by 0 bases and J by 6 bases, and 12 bases separated the two germline ends. The CDR3 DNA reads TGTGCCAGCAGTGAAGCGGAGGCAGGGGTTCAGCCCCAGCATTTT. It yields the protein CASSEAEAGVQPQHF.

V gene TRBV6-2 or TRBV6-3 combines with J gene TRBJ2-7; the D gene could be TRBD1 or TRBD2 (6 bases each). The CDR3 has 16 amino acids. Germline CDR1 MNHEY, CDR2 SVGEGT. Trimming removed 0 bases at V and 5 bases at J, with 17 bases between. CDR3 sequence reads: CASSYSKGGVLHEQYF. CDR3 nucleotide sequence: TGTGCCAGCAGTTACTCGAAGGGGGGCGTTCTACACGAGCAGTACTTC.

This rearrangement joins TRBV5-1 to TRBJ2-3; TRBD2 is a possible D gene (5 bases). Per the germline V gene, CDR1 is SGHRS and CDR2 is YFSETQ. CDR3 length: 14 residues. The V gene lost 0 bases and the J gene lost 6 bases, with 11 bases spanning the gap. The chain's CDR3 is CASSLGLTGDTQYF. In DNA, the CDR3 is TGCGCCAGCAGCTTGGGACTAACTGGGGATACGCAGTATTTT.

The rearrangement joins TRBV7-3 to TRBJ1-1; maybe TRBD1 (5 bases). The V gene lost 6 bases and the J gene lost 1 base, with 9 bases spanning the gap. The CDR3 is 13 residues long. Germline values: CDR1 SGHTA, CDR2 FQGTGA. CDR3 coding DNA: TGTGCCAGCAGTAGGGACGCGAACACTGAAGCTTTCTTT. It encodes CASSRDANTEAFF.

This clone was seen only once. V usage is TRBV24-1 and J usage is TRBJ1-4, with 7 bases aligning to TRBD1. The V and J ends lost 2 bases and 3 bases, in that order; junction bases with no gene match: 2. The CDR3 spans 15 residues. The germline V gene has CDR1 KGHDR and CDR2 SFDVKD. The CDR3 bases are TGTGCCACCAGTGATTCCGGGACAGCTAATGAAAAACTGTTTTTT. Its protein is CATSDSGTANEKLFF.

V and J are TRBV6-5 and TRBJ2-1, with 9 bases matching TRBD1. Germline V lookup: CDR1 MNHEY, CDR2 SVGAGI. The V and J ends lost 5 bases and 6 bases, in that order; junction bases with no gene match: 8. The CDR3 extends over 15 amino acids. In DNA, the CDR3 is TGTGCCAGCAGTCGCCGGGACAGGGTAGGCAATGAGCAGTTCTTC. It encodes CASSRRDRVGNEQFF.

The rearrangement uses TRBV6-4 and TRBJ2-4, with D perhaps given as TRBD1 or TRBD2 (5 bases each). The V end lost 0 bases, the J end lost 1 base, and 13 bases lay between the germline ends. Germline V CDR1 and CDR2: MRHNA, SNTAGT. CDR3 length: 17 residues. The CDR3 DNA reads as TGTGCCAGCAGTGACTCGATCATTAGGGACGCCAAAAACATTCAGTACTTC. Its protein is CASSDSIIRDAKNIQYF.

The chain joins TRBV12-3 or TRBV12-4 to TRBJ2-3, with D unresolved. CDR3 length equals 13 residues. V shed 1 base and J shed 5 bases, with 7 bases lying between them. The CDR3 sequence is CASSLDQLDTQYF. CDR3 sequence (DNA): TGTGCCAGCAGTTTAGACCAATTAGATACGCAGTATTTT.

The CDR3 DNA sequence: TGTGCCAGCTCACCGACCCGGGATTCACCCCTCCACTTT. This translates into CASSPTRDSPLHF. The J gene is TRBJ1-6, the V gene TRBV18; D unclear. The CDR3 is 13 amino acids. Germline V CDR1 and CDR2: KGHSH, LQKENI. The ends were cut back, 3 bases at V and 8 bases at J, with 8 bases in the middle.

J is TRBJ1-1 and V is TRBV7-2, with a weak D call TRBD1 (6 bases). Trimming took off 5 bases at V and 4 bases at J, with 11 bases between the two ends. The CDR3 is 13 residues long. From germline, CDR1 is SGHTA and CDR2 FQGNSA. This chain's CDR3 is CASSPLGGTEAFF. For the CDR3, the DNA is TGTGCCAGCAGCCCACTAGGGGGCACTGAAGCTTTCTTT.

The genes are TRBV5-4 and TRBJ1-6; 8 nucleotides align to TRBD1. Unmatched junction bases numbered 1, after V lost 3 bases and J lost 8 bases. The CDR3 is 13 amino acids. The V gene's germline CDR1 is SGHNT and CDR2 YYREEE (reference sequence). CDR3 sequence: CASSSGQDSPLHF. CDR3 sequence (DNA): TGTGCCAGCAGCTCGGGACAGGATTCACCCCTCCACTTT. Combining the CDR3 with reference TRBV5-4 and TRBJ1-6 gives the whole variable domain ETGVTQSPTHLIKTRGQQVTLRCSSQSGHNTVSWYQQALGQGPQFIFQYYREEENGRGNFPPRFSGLQFPNYSSELNVNALELDDSALYLCASSSGQDSPLHFGNGTRLTVT.

The chain couples TRBV6-2 or TRBV6-3 to TRBJ1-6, with D tentatively TRBD1 (5 bases). The CDR3 is made up of 15 amino acids. Per the germline V gene, CDR1 is MNHEY and CDR2 is SVGEGT. Between the trimmed V and J ends, which lost 0 bases and 10 bases, there was a span of 13 bases. Here the CDR3 DNA reads TGTGCCAGCAGTTACTCTACCACACGGGGCTCACCCCTCCACTTT. Protein sequence: CASSYSTTRGSPLHF.

The gene calls are TRBV28 and TRBJ2-1, with 15 bases that match TRBD2. V dropped 6 bases and J dropped 9; count of bases not matched to a gene: 9. Germline values: CDR1 MDHEN, CDR2 SYDVKM. The CDR3 is made up of 16 amino acids. The CDR3 nucleotides read TGTGCCAGCAGATCCCGGACTAGCGGGAGGGCGGTTGAGCAGTTCTTC. Its protein is CASRSRTSGRAVEQFF.

With regard to this clone: The DNA is omitted, as the CDR3 cannot be located on it reliably, and the CDR3 follows TCRdb's listing. V usage is TRBV29-1 and J usage is TRBJ2-1; the table's D call, TRBD2, was not checked against the DNA. 15 amino acids form the CDR3, both terminal residues included. Germline assignment: CDR1 SQVTM and CDR2 ANQGSEA. The CDR3 is CSVAPGTSGSGWKFF.

This chain joins TRBV28 and TRBJ1-2; possibly TRBD1 for D (6 bases). Germline V gene sequence: CDR1 MDHEN, CDR2 SYDVKM. This CDR3 region has 15 residues. Trimming pared 2 bases from V and 0 bases from J, leaving 10 bases between. CDR3 in amino acids: CASSLVGTSNYGYTF. The CDR3 DNA reads TGTGCCAGCAGTTTAGTGGGGACATCTAACTATGGCTACACCTTC.

The chain employs TRBV7-8 and TRBJ2-7; 9 bases are shared with TRBD2. With 1 base clipped from V and 6 bases from J, the junction kept 4 bases outside the gene matches. CDR1 is SGHVS and CDR2 is FQNEAQ in the germline V gene. The CDR3 covers 14 residues. The CDR3 nucleotides read TGTGCCAGCAGCTTAGTGACTAGCGGTGGCGAGCAGTACTTC. Translating it yields CASSLVTSGGEQYF.

The genes are TRBV6-2 or TRBV6-3 and TRBJ2-5, with D possibly being TRBD2 (6 bases). The CDR3 is made up of 16 amino acids. The germline V gene encodes CDR1 MNHEY and CDR2 SVGEGT. Trimming removed 5 bases from V and 5 bases from J, with 21 bases in between. CDR3 bases: TGTGCCAGCAGTGCTTCTCCGGGACTCGGAGGGGAGACCCAGTACTTC. As protein: CASSASPGLGGETQYF.

The DNA of the CDR3 is TGTGCCAGCAGCTCCGGGCAGTGGGGCACTGAAGCTTTCTTT. Protein product: CASSSGQWGTEAFF. V usage is TRBV5-6 and J usage is TRBJ1-1; D is undetermined. Germline CDR1 reads SGHDT; CDR2 reads YYEEEE. The CDR3 totals 14 residues. The V and J ends lost 3 bases and 4 bases respectively, with 13 bases between them.

The chain links TRBV3-1 (or the pseudogene TRBV3-2) to TRBJ1-2, with unresolved D. Trimming shortened V by 0 bases and J by 0 bases, and 2 bases separated the two germline ends. Germline CDR1 LGHDT, CDR2 YNNKEL (reference sequence). This CDR3 is 13 amino acids long. The CDR3 sequence: CASSQEANYGYTF. CDR3 coding DNA: TGTGCCAGCAGCCAAGAAGCTAACTATGGCTACACCTTC.